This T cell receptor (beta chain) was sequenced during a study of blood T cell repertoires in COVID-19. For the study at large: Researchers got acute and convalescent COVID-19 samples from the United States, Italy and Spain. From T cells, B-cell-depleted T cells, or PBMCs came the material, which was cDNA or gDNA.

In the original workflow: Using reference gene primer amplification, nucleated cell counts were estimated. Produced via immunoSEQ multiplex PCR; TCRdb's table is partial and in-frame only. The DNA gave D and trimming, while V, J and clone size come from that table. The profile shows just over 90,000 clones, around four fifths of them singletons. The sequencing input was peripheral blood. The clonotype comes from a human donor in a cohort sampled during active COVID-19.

The CDR3 DNA is TGTGCCAGCAGTGAACCGGGACAGTTCTTTTCTAACTATGGCTACACCTTC. Translated: CASSEPGQFFSNYGYTF. The genes are TRBV6-1 and TRBJ1-2; TRBD1 agrees at 7 bases. The CDR3 has 17 amino acids. Germline V CDR1 and CDR2: MNHNS, SASEGT. J was trimmed by 0 bases and V by 2 bases; bases with no gene match: 9.